This T cell receptor beta chain was retrieved from a study of T-cell reconstitution after alpha-beta-depleted transplantation in children. Molecular barcoding with unique molecular identifiers was used for the TCRbeta library. MiXCR, applied by TCRdb to the PCR reads, yields one record per CDR3 protein. The sample has about 340,000 distinct CDR3 sequences, about 9.3% seen once. The sequence came from a human donor who donated a stem cell graft to a child with acute lymphoblastic leukemia. Sequencing was performed on PBMCs from the stem cell graft donor, taken from the stem cell graft.

The CDR3 protein is CASSWRGPETQYF. CDR3 sequence (DNA): TGTGCCAGCAGTTGGAGGGGCCCAGAGACCCAGTACTTC. The rearrangement links TRBV28 to TRBJ2-5; D possibly corresponds to TRBD2 (6 bases). The CDR3 contains 13 residues. Trimming cost V 4 bases and J 4 bases, with 10 bases left between them. In germline, CDR1 is MDHEN, CDR2 SYDVKM.